The clone carrying this TCR beta chain was detected only once. Sequencing was performed with immunoSEQ multiplex PCR; in TCRdb, only in-frame clones are kept and a portion is missing. The sample contains nearly 1,000,000 clones, around three quarters of which appear only once. The sample is drawn from a study of shared clonotypes between healthy human individuals. The CDR3 covers 14 residues. Trimming pared 5 bases from V and 4 bases from J, leaving 14 bases between. Germline loops: CDR1 SEHNR, CDR2 FQNEAQ (reference sequence). Into CD45RA+ naive and CD45RA-negative memory subsets, the CD4+ cells were split.

Sample: memory CD4+ T cells sorted from blood. Subset specified: CD45RA-negative fraction. V is TRBV7-9 and J is TRBJ2-5; no clear D. The receptor comes from a man aged 18 to 29 in good health. DNA for the CDR3: TGTGCCAGCAGCCACCCAACGGTCGTAGAGACCCAGTACTTC. Translated, it gives CASSHPTVVETQYF.